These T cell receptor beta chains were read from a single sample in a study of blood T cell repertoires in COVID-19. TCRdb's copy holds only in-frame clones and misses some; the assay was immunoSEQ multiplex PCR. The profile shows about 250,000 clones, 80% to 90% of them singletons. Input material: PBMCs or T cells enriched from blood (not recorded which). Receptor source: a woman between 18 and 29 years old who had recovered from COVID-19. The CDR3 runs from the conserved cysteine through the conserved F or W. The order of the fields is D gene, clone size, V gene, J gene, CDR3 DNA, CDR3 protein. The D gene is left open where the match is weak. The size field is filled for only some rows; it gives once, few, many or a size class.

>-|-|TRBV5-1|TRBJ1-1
TGCGCCAGCAGCTTCCCAGGGAACACTGAAGCTTTCTTT
CASSFPGNTEAFF
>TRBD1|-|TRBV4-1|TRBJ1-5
TGCGCCAGCAGTAACCGAGACAGGGGGAGCAATCAGCCCCAGCATTTT
CASSNRDRGSNQPQHF
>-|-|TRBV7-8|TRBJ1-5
TGTGCCAGCAGCAAAGGTACAGGGAATCAGCCCCAGCATTTT
CASSKGTGNQPQHF
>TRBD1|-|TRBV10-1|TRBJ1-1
TGCGCCAGCTCCGGACAGGGAGGCACTGAAGCTTTCTTT
CASSGQGGTEAFF
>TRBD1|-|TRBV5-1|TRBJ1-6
TGCGCCAGCAGCTTGGATAAGGGCAGGGGGGACTCACCCCTCCACTTT
CASSLDKGRGDSPLHF
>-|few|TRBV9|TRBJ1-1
TGTGCCAGCAGCGTAGAAGGTGGCAGGGTGGCTTTCTTT
CASSVEGGRVAFF
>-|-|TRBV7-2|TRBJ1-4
TGTGCCAGCAGCTTAGTGGGGGGAACTGAAAAACTGTTTTTT
CASSLVGGTEKLFF
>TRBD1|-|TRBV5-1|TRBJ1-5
TGCGCCAGCAGCCCGACAGGGGGAAGCAATCAGCCCCAGCATTTT
CASSPTGGSNQPQHF
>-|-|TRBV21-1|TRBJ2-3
TGTGCCAGCAGCACCGGACAGGGCCCGACAGATACGCAGTATTTT
CASSTGQGPTDTQYF
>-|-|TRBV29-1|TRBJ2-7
TGCAGCGTCCAAGGACACTCCTCCTACGAGCAGTACTTC
CSVQGHSSYEQYF
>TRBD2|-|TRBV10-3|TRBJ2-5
TGTGCCATCAGTGAAGTTTCTAGCGGGGATGGTGAGACCCAGTACTTC
CAISEVSSGDGETQYF
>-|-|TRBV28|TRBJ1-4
TGTGCCAGCAGTAGGGGAGGGGAGAATGAAAAACTGTTTTTT
CASSRGGENEKLFF
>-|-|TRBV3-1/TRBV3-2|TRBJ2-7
TGTGCCAGCAGCCAAACCGTGGCCGACTCCTACGAGCAGTACTTC
CASSQTVADSYEQYF
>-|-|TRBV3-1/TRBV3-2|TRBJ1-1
TGTGCCAGCAGCCAAGATGAGGGGGGGCGAGCTTTCTTT
CASSQDEGGRAFF
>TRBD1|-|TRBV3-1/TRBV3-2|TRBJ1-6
TGTGCCAGCAGCCTACAGGGGGCGGGTTCACCCCTCCACTTT
CASSLQGAGSPLHF
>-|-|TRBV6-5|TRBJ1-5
TGTGCCAGCAGTTACGGTCCAGGCGGGGGCCAGCATTTT
CASSYGPGGGQHF
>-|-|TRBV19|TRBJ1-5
TGTGCCAGTAACTCCCGACAGTATAGCAATCAGCCCCAGCATTTT
CASNSRQYSNQPQHF
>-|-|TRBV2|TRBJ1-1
TGTGCCAGCAGACAGGGTGAAGCTTTCTTT
CASRQGEAFF
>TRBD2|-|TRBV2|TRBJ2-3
TGTGCCAGCAGTGAATCCGGAACGTTACGGCGGGGGGGTGATACGCAGTATTTT
CASSESGTLRRGGDTQYF
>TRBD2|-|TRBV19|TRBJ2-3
TGTGCCAGTAGTAGCTCCGGGACTAGAATCGGCACAGATACGCAGTATTTT
CASSSSGTRIGTDTQYF
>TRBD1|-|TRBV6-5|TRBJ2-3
TGTGCCAGCAGTTATGGGGACAGAGTAGATACGCAGTATTTT
CASSYGDRVDTQYF
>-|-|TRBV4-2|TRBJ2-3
TGTGCCAGCAGCCAAGATCGTAGTAGCCTTACAGATACGCAGTATTTT
CASSQDRSSLTDTQYF
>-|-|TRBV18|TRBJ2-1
TGTGCCAGCTCACCGTGGGACACGCGTTACAATGAGCAGTTCTTC
CASSPWDTRYNEQFF
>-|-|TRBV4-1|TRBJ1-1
TGCGCCAGCAGCCAAGAGGGTCTCGGCGGCTTGAACACTGAAGCTTTCTTT
CASSQEGLGGLNTEAFF
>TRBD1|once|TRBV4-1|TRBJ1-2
TGCGCCAGCAGCCAAGATCCCCCCGGGACAGGGAACTATGGCTACACCTTC
CASSQDPPGTGNYGYTF
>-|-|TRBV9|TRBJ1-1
TGTGCCAGCAGCGTAGTTCCCGTGAACACTGAAGCTTTCTTT
CASSVVPVNTEAFF
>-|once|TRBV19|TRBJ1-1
TGTGCCAGTAGTTTGGCTCGTGGCACTGAAGCTTTCTTT
CASSLARGTEAFF
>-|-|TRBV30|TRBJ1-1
TGTGCCTGGAGGGAGGACACTGAAGCTTTCTTT
CAWREDTEAFF
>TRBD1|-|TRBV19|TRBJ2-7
TGTGCCAGTAGACCCGGGACAGGGGTGGACGCCGAGCAGTACTTC
CASRPGTGVDAEQYF
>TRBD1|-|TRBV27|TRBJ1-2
TGTGCCAGCAGTTCCGACAGGGGGCAGCGTGGCTACACCTTC
CASSSDRGQRGYTF
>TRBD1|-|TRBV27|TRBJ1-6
TGTGCCAGCAGTCCGGGACAGGGGAATTCACCCCTCCACTTT
CASSPGQGNSPLHF
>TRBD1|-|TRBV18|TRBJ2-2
TGTGCCAGCTCACTCGCCGGACAGGCAAACACCGGGGAGCTGTTTTTT
CASSLAGQANTGELFF
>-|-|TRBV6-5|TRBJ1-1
TGTGCCACCCTGACGTCGGCAGACAAAGGCTTTGAAGCTTTCTTT
CATLTSADKGFEAFF
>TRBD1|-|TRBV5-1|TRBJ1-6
TGCGCCAGCAGCGGATACTCAGGGGGCAATTCACCCCTCCACTTT
CASSGYSGGNSPLHF
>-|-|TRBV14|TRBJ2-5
TGTGCCAGCAGCCAAGTTAAGCTAGGCAACCAAGAGACCCAGTACTTC
CASSQVKLGNQETQYF
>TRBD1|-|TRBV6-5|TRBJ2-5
TGTGCCAGCAGTTACTCGGCAGGGGGCCATGAGACCCAGTACTTC
CASSYSAGGHETQYF
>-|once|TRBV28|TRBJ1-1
TGTGCCAGCAGTACAATCAGGGCTACTGAAGCTTTCTTT
CASSTIRATEAFF
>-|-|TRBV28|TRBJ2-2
TGTGCCAGCAGTTTATTGGGCAAAAACACCGGGGAGCTGTTTTTT
CASSLLGKNTGELFF
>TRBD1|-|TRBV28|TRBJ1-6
TGTGCCAGCAGACAGATGGGACAGGATAATTCACCCCTCCACTTT
CASRQMGQDNSPLHF
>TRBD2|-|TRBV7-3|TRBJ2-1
TGTGCCAGCAGCTTAATAGCGGGGGGCTCACATGAGCAGTTCTTC
CASSLIAGGSHEQFF
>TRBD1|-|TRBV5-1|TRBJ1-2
TGCGCCAGCAGCACACACACACAGGGGGCCGTTAGCTATGGCTACACCTTC
CASSTHTQGAVSYGYTF
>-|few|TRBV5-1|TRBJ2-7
TGCGCCAGCAGCTTGGAGCGAGGGTACGAGCAGTACTTC
CASSLERGYEQYF
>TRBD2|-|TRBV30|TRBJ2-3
TGTGCCTGGAGTGTACAGCGGGGGGCGGGCACAGATACGCAGTATTTT
CAWSVQRGAGTDTQYF
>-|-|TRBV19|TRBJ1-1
TGTGCCAGTACCGCAGGGATGAACACTGAAGCTTTCTTT
CASTAGMNTEAFF
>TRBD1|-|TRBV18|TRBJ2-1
TGTGCCAGCTCACCACGGGACAGGGAATCCAATGAGCAGTTCTTC
CASSPRDRESNEQFF
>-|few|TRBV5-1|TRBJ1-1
TGCGCCAGCAGCTTGGAACCCAGGGGGAACACTGAAGCTTTCTTT
CASSLEPRGNTEAFF
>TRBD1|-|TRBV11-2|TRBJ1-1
TGTGCCAGCAGCTGGGCGGGAGGCAGGGGGGAATCTGAAGCTTTCTTT
CASSWAGGRGESEAFF
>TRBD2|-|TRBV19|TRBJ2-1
TGTGCCAGTACCGTACGGGGCGGGGGGGCCCAAGAGCAGTTCTTC
CASTVRGGGAQEQFF
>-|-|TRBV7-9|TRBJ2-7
TGTGCCAGCAGCTTACAACACCACTCCTACGAGCAGTACTTC
CASSLQHHSYEQYF
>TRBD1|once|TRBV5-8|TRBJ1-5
TGTGCCAGCAGCAACTGGACAGGTCCTAATCAGCCCCAGCATTTT
CASSNWTGPNQPQHF
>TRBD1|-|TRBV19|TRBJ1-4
TGTGCCAGTAGTCCCTCGGGACAGCTTGAAAAACTGTTTTTT
CASSPSGQLEKLFF
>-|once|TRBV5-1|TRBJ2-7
TGCGCCAGCAGCTTGGTCGGCGGTACCTACGAGCAGTACTTC
CASSLVGGTYEQYF
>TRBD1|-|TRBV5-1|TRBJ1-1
TGCGCCAGCAGCTTGGAAGGTGGCGTTGCAGGGGGCGTTGCTGAAGCTTTCTTT
CASSLEGGVAGGVAEAFF
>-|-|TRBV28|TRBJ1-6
TGTGCCAGCAGTTTACCCCATGATTCACCCCTCCACTTT
CASSLPHDSPLHF
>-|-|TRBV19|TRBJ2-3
TGTGCCAGTAGCCCTCCAGGGAATACGCAGTATTTT
CASSPPGNTQYF
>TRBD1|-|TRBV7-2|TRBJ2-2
TGTGCCAGCAGCTCGACAGGGCGTGGAGCGGCCGGGGAGCTGTTTTTT
CASSSTGRGAAGELFF